Shown below are 29 T cell receptor beta chains from a single sample sequenced in a study of Ad26.COV2.S vaccination and SARS-CoV-2 variants. The data were produced by immunoSEQ multiplex PCR, yet TCRdb's version contains in-frame clones alone and is incomplete. This table holds hundreds of thousands of clones, 92% found once. Regarding treatment: around 19 received Ad26.COV2.S at low or high dose, single or two shots; about five received placebo; per-sample allocation not given. Sampling took place 63 days after the first vaccine or placebo injection. The material was peripheral blood, obtained in a trial of Ad26.COV2.S vaccine versus placebo. These TCRs come from a person aged 18-60 years who received the Ad26.COV2.S COVID-19 vaccine or a placebo.

This rearrangement joins TRBV10-1 to TRBJ2-2, with unresolved D. The germline gives CDR1 WNHNN, CDR2 SYGVQD (reference sequence). The length of the CDR3 is 15 residues. Trimming removed 0 bases from V and 7 bases from J, with 12 bases in between. The CDR3 sequence: CASSESTGSGGELFF. The CDR3, as DNA: TGCGCCAGCAGTGAGTCGACCGGCTCGGGCGGGGAGCTGTTTTTT.

V gene TRBV15 combines with J gene TRBJ1-6; D is unclear. Germline CDR1 and CDR2: LNHNV and YYDKDF (reference sequence). V dropped 5 bases and J dropped 6 bases, with 5 bases sitting between them. The CDR3 is 12 residues long. CDR3 bases: TGTGCCACCAGCGGGTTTAATTCACCCCTCCACTTT. It codes for CATSGFNSPLHF.

This chain links TRBV19 with TRBJ2-3; D gene unclear. The CDR3 runs 14 residues. The V end was cut by 3 bases, the J end by 0 bases, with 7 bases between. Germline lookup yields CDR1 LNHDA and CDR2 SQIVND (reference sequence). Here the CDR3 DNA reads TGTGCCAGTAGTATTAAGGTTAGCACAGATACGCAGTATTTT. Amino acid sequence: CASSIKVSTDTQYF.

This clone has only one observation. This chain connects TRBV4-3 to TRBJ1-2, with a tentative D call TRBD1 (6 bases). CDR1 and CDR2 from the germline V gene are LGHNA and YSLEER. Trimming took off 3 bases at V and 8 bases at J, with 16 bases between the two ends. This CDR3 is 14 amino acids long. Written as DNA, the CDR3 is TGCGCCAGCAGCCAGAACAGGGAGATGAGGGGCTACACCTTC. Translated, it gives CASSQNREMRGYTF.

This chain links TRBV9 with TRBJ2-3; 7 bases align to TRBD2. The CDR3 sequence is 13 residues long. The V segment lost 3 bases and the J segment 5 bases; nucleotides outside the gene matches: 3. Germline assignment: CDR1 SGDLS and CDR2 YYNGEE. CDR3 residues: CASSAWGGDTQYF. DNA of the CDR3: TGTGCCAGCAGCGCGTGGGGGGGAGATACGCAGTATTTT.

This clone has a single count. The chain joins TRBV5-8 to TRBJ2-7; the match to TRBD2 covers 7 bases. This CDR3 contains 14 residues. CDR1 and CDR2 from the germline V gene are SGHTS and YDEGEE. With 4 bases clipped from V and 4 bases from J, the junction kept 8 bases outside the gene matches. DNA of the CDR3: TGTGCCAGCAGCCCCCAGCCCGGGGGGTACGAGCAGTACTTC. Protein sequence: CASSPQPGGYEQYF.

The V call is TRBV6-5, the J call TRBJ2-7; 14 nucleotides match TRBD2. The CDR3 spans 14 residues. V lost 3 bases to trimming and J lost 8 bases; unmatched junction nucleotides: 3. Germline CDR1 reads MNHEY; CDR2 reads SVGAGI. The CDR3 region is CASSYGLAGGKQYF. The CDR3 coding sequence is TGTGCCAGCAGTTATGGACTAGCGGGGGGCAAGCAGTACTTC.

The genes are TRBV29-1 and TRBJ1-2; D ambiguous. Germline CDR1 reads SQVTM; CDR2 reads ANQGSEA. With 5 bases removed from V and 8 bases from J, the gap between germline ends came to 9 bases. This CDR3 is built from 10 residues. CDR3 sequence reads: CSVWGDGYTF. The CDR3 DNA reads TGCAGCGTTTGGGGTGACGGCTACACCTTC. The full variable domain, with the rest looked up from reference TRBV29-1 and TRBJ1-2, is SAVISQKPSRDICQRGTSLTIQCQVDSQVTMMFWYRQQPGQSLTLIATANQGSEATYESGFVIDKFPISRPNLTFSTLTVSNMSPEDSSIYLCSVWGDGYTFGSGTRLTVV.

This sequence joins TRBV27 and TRBJ2-7, with 8 bases matching TRBD1. CDR3 length: 14 residues. The V and J ends lost 10 bases and 7 bases, in that order; junction bases with no gene match: 15. CDR1 and CDR2 from the germline V gene are MNHEY and SMNVEV (reference sequence). The CDR3 spells CATLDREAGVEQYF. The CDR3 bases are TGTGCCACCCTGGACAGGGAAGCTGGTGTAGAGCAGTACTTC.

The chain has TRBV14 and TRBJ2-7, with D perhaps assigned TRBD1 or TRBD2 (5 bases each). Germline V CDR1 and CDR2: SGHDN, FVKESK. This CDR3 comprises 14 residues. Deletions cut 0 bases from V and 3 bases from J, with 9 bases between. Here the CDR3 reads CASSQDHGGYEQYF. CDR3 nucleotide sequence: TGTGCCAGCAGCCAAGATCATGGGGGCTACGAGCAGTACTTC.

The chain employs TRBV9 and TRBJ1-3; possibly TRBD1 for D (5 bases). Trimming pared 3 bases from V and 0 bases from J, leaving 16 bases between. This CDR3 spans 17 amino acids. The germline V gene encodes CDR1 SGDLS and CDR2 YYNGEE. The CDR3 DNA is TGTGCCAGCAGCGCCCGGGGACCGCAGCACTCTGGAAACACCATATATTTT. The encoded protein is CASSARGPQHSGNTIYF.

CDR3 in DNA: TGTGCCAGCAGTTTATACCCTGACAGCCCCAATCAGCCCCAGCATTTT. This translates into CASSLYPDSPNQPQHF. The chain has TRBV27 and TRBJ1-5; perhaps TRBD1 as D (5 bases). V was trimmed by 1 base and J by 3 bases, leaving 13 bases between them. The CDR3 covers 16 residues. Germline loops: CDR1 MNHEY, CDR2 SMNVEV (reference sequence).

The chain joins TRBV5-4 to TRBJ2-5, with TRBD2 identical over 7 bases. This CDR3 is 15 amino acids long. CDR1 and CDR2 (germline): SGHNT, YYREEE (reference sequence). The V segment lost 0 bases and the J segment 2 bases; nucleotides outside the gene matches: 4. The CDR3 region is CASSLEGSGQETQYF. CDR3 DNA sequence: TGTGCCAGCAGCTTGGAGGGTAGCGGGCAAGAGACCCAGTACTTC.

The chain uses TRBV19 and TRBJ1-1, with a weak D call TRBD1 (6 bases). The CDR3 extends over 15 amino acids. The V gene's germline CDR1 is LNHDA and CDR2 SQIVND (reference sequence). The ends were cut back, 3 bases at V and 1 base at J, with 12 bases in the middle. As DNA, the CDR3 is TGTGCCAGTAGTATGGGGGGCCCTGCGAACACTGAAGCTTTCTTT. The encoded protein is CASSMGGPANTEAFF. Drawing the rest from reference TRBV19 and TRBJ1-1, the complete variable domain is DGGITQSPKYLFRKEGQNVTLSCEQNLNHDAMYWYRQDPGQGLRLIYYSQIVNDFQKGDIAEGYSVSREKKESFPLTVTSAQKNPTAFYLCASSMGGPANTEAFFGQGTRLTVV.

The count of this clone is one. The chain links TRBV18 to TRBJ2-5, with D possibly TRBD2 on 6 matching bases. V shed 3 bases and J shed 2 bases, with 13 bases lying between them. CDR3 size: 15 residues. The germline V gene has CDR1 KGHSH and CDR2 LQKENI. DNA of the CDR3: TGTGCCAGCTCACCGAATCGGGGGACGCAAGAGACCCAGTACTTC. Its protein product is CASSPNRGTQETQYF.

This rearrangement joins TRBV7-8 to TRBJ2-5; D unclear. Trimming took off 4 bases at V and 4 bases at J, with 10 bases between the two ends. The germline V gene encodes CDR1 SGHVS and CDR2 FQNEAQ. The CDR3 consists of 13 residues. CDR3 in amino acids: CASSSNMGETQYF. In DNA, the CDR3 is TGTGCCAGCAGCTCGAATATGGGAGAGACCCAGTACTTC.

CDR3 loop: CASSFRQGHGYTF. The CDR3 bases are TGTGCCAGCAGTTTTCGACAGGGGCATGGCTACACCTTC. J is TRBJ1-2 and V is TRBV27; 8 nucleotides match TRBD1. CDR1 MNHEY and CDR2 SMNVEV come from the germline V gene (reference sequence). The junction had 3 bases not matched to a gene; V was cut back by 3 bases and J by 6 bases. This CDR3 is 13 amino acids long.

The J gene is TRBJ2-1, the V gene TRBV3-1 (or the pseudogene TRBV3-2); no firm D call. The germline V gene has CDR1 LGHDT and CDR2 YNNKEL (reference sequence). Trimming stripped 4 bases from V and 8 bases from J, with 18 bases between. The CDR3 runs 15 residues. CDR3 protein: CASSPRTTPHYEQFF. DNA for the CDR3: TGTGCCAGCAGCCCCAGAACAACCCCACACTATGAGCAGTTCTTC.

The chain uses TRBV13 and TRBJ2-6, with TRBD1 identical over 7 bases. Germline V gives CDR1 PRHDT, CDR2 FYEKMQ (reference sequence). The CDR3 is 14 amino acids. Trimming removed 9 bases from V and 2 bases from J; junction bases left unmatched: 4. The CDR3 loop is CASLDRAGANVLTF. In nucleotides, the CDR3 is TGTGCCAGTTTAGACAGGGCTGGGGCCAACGTCCTGACTTTC. Using reference TRBV13 and TRBJ2-6 for the parts outside the CDR3, the full variable domain is AAGVIQSPRHLIKEKRETATLKCYPIPRHDTVYWYQQGPGQDPQFLISFYEKMQSDKGSIPDRFSAQQFSDYHSELNMSSLELGDSALYFCASLDRAGANVLTFGAGSRLTVL.

The chain recombines TRBV6-5 with TRBJ1-4; D remains ambiguous. Deletions cut 2 bases from V and 8 bases from J, with 12 bases between. In germline, CDR1 is MNHEY, CDR2 SVGAGI. This CDR3 is 14 amino acids long. The CDR3 is CASSYRGLGEKLFF. CDR3 in DNA: TGTGCCAGCAGTTACCGAGGGCTGGGCGAAAAACTGTTTTTT.

This sequence joins TRBV7-2 and TRBJ2-4; maybe TRBD2 (5 bases). This CDR3 is built from 15 residues. V was trimmed by 1 base and J by 8 bases, leaving 15 bases between them. CDR1 is SGHTA and CDR2 is FQGNSA in the germline V gene. The CDR3 loop reads CASSLGPGVQYIQYF. The CDR3, as DNA: TGTGCCAGCAGCTTAGGGCCCGGGGTACAATACATTCAGTACTTC.

This clone was recorded a few times. This chain links TRBV6-2 or TRBV6-3 with TRBJ2-1, with a possible D match to TRBD1 (6 bases). This CDR3 contains 14 residues. Trimming cost V 2 bases and J 10 bases, with 15 bases left between them. Germline loops: CDR1 MNHEY, CDR2 SVGEGT. The CDR3 DNA reads as TGTGCCAGCAGTTACGCGATTGGGGGCAACGAGCAGTTCTTC. Its translation: CASSYAIGGNEQFF.

This clone was seen more than once but under ten times. The chain couples TRBV7-9 to TRBJ1-1, with 8 bases lining up with TRBD1. After removal of 8 bases from V and 1 base from J, the junction contained 6 bases not matched to a gene. CDR1 SEHNR and CDR2 FQNEAQ come from the germline V gene (reference sequence). This CDR3 contains 14 residues. Here the CDR3 DNA reads TGTGCCAGCCGCTCGACAGGGGCGAACACTGAAGCTTTCTTT. Translating gives CASRSTGANTEAFF.

DNA for the CDR3: TGCAGCGTCGGACAGGGCGGGGTCCCCGGGGAGCTGTTTTTT. Encoded protein: CSVGQGGVPGELFF. The chain has TRBV29-1 and TRBJ2-2, with 8 bases identical to TRBD1. Germline V gene lookup returns CDR1 SQVTM and CDR2 ANQGSEA. V was pared by 6 bases and J by 6 bases, with 9 bases of the junction left unmatched. The CDR3 runs 14 residues.

V gene TRBV2 combines with J gene TRBJ1-1; maybe TRBD1 (6 bases). Trimming removed 6 bases at V and 1 base at J, with 12 bases between. This CDR3 is built from 14 residues. CDR1 and CDR2 from the germline V gene are SNHLY and FYNNEI. The CDR3, as DNA: TGTGCCAGCAGGCAACAGGGTACGAACACTGAAGCTTTCTTT. Encoded protein: CASRQQGTNTEAFF.

The chain is built from TRBV19 and TRBJ2-3; tentatively, D is TRBD1 or TRBD2 (5 bases each). V lost 5 bases and J lost 1, with 10 bases in between. Looked up from germline, CDR1 is LNHDA and CDR2 is SQIVND (reference sequence). CDR3 length: 14 amino acids. DNA for the CDR3: TGTGCCAGTAGTGAGGTGGGGGGCACAGATACGCAGTATTTT. Protein: CASSEVGGTDTQYF.

The rearrangement joins TRBV10-2 to TRBJ1-1; weak D call: TRBD1 (6 bases). Germline V gene data show CDR1 as WSHSY and CDR2 as SAAADI. CDR3 size: 14 residues. The V end was cut by 3 bases, the J end by 5 bases, with 13 bases between. The CDR3 nucleotides are TGCGCCAGCAGTGATCGGGGGGCCGAAACTGAAGCTTTCTTT. Translation: CASSDRGAETEAFF.

The chain uses TRBV27 and TRBJ1-2, with D tentatively TRBD1 (5 bases). CDR3 size: 15 residues. V shed 6 bases and J shed 4 bases, with 18 bases lying between them. Per the germline V gene, CDR1 is MNHEY and CDR2 is SMNVEV (reference sequence). The CDR3 is CASSPQGATTYGYTF. The CDR3 DNA reads TGTGCCAGCAGCCCTCAAGGGGCCACTACCTATGGCTACACCTTC.

This clone turned up a few times. The chain joins TRBV5-4 to TRBJ1-1; maybe TRBD1 (5 bases). V lost 0 bases and J 4 bases, leaving 13 bases between the germline ends. CDR1 and CDR2 from the germline V gene are SGHNT and YYREEE (reference sequence). The CDR3 has 15 residues. The chain's CDR3 is CASSLAGLAGTEAFF. The DNA of the CDR3 is TGTGCCAGCAGCTTGGCAGGGCTCGCCGGCACTGAAGCTTTCTTT.